This T cell receptor (beta chain) emerged from a study of vaccination and CD4 T cells after COVID-19 (dated by TCRdb to about 2022). For context, the study as a whole: Six males and four females were included in the convalescent cohort, with two Hispanic individuals, seven Caucasians, two Asians and one multiracial person represented. Participants got two doses of the Pfizer-BioNTech BNT162b2 vaccine (n=8) or two doses of the Moderna mRNA-1273 vaccine (n=2). Post-COVID blood samples from convalescent patients were collected a median of roughly 100 days after diagnosis, with a range of roughly 30 to 170 days. Post-vaccine blood samples were obtained a median of around 67 days after the second vaccine dose, with a range of about 14 to 250 days. For stimulating the cultures, overlapping spike peptide pools were used, derived from SARS-CoV-2 as well as from the common cold coronaviruses HCoV-NL63, HCoV-OC43 and HCoV-229E. Control cultures received a CEFX viral epitope pool as the positive control, an HIV-1 Nef peptide pool as the negative control, or no peptide. In 10 COVID-19 convalescent patients and a handful of infection-naive healthy vaccine recipients, the spike-specific CD4+ TCR repertoire before mRNA vaccination was compared with the repertoire after mRNA vaccination. What the work shows at the level of the full study, not this receptor alone: Of the vaccine-specific clones in convalescent patients, 304 of 307, or nearly all, reacted only to SARS-CoV-2 spike and did not cross-react with common cold coronaviruses. An increase in the median number of SARS-CoV-2-reactive clonotypes from approximately 20 after infection to 38 after vaccination was observed, but the change was not found to be significant. Among convalescent patients, a median around 86% of the SARS-CoV-2-reactive clones seen after vaccination appeared only after vaccination, which suggests priming specific to the vaccine. The number of convalescent patients in the study was relatively small, and the study did not examine early timepoints following natural infection.

The treatment or condition label corresponds to: roughly 11-day PBMC culture with coronavirus spike peptide pools or control peptides (ViraFEST assay). The study used the ViraFEST assay, which expanded antigen-specific T cells with peptide pools and then identified expanded clonotypes by TCR sequencing. The absence of prior SARS-CoV-2 infection in healthy vaccine recipients was confirmed by negative nucleocapsid antibody tests before and after vaccination. More than 1.5 million PBMCs per well were cultured in IMDM with roughly 5% human AB serum and 7.5 to 10 IU/ml IL-2, plus 10 ug/ml peptide pools. Half of the culture medium was replaced with fresh IL-2-containing medium on days 3 and 7. After more than 8 days of culture, CD4+ T cells were isolated by negative selection using the EasySep CD4+ T cell isolation kit. Ficoll-Paque Plus gradient centrifugation was used to isolate PBMCs from whole blood, and the isolated PBMCs were then either used fresh or cryopreserved at -140C. Each culture condition was generally run in triplicate wells.

This clonotype was picked up a small number of times. Its antigen is still unknown. Nothing much larger sits one base from this clone, and base qualities are not available. Library method: PCR. TCR sequencing of DNA from cultured CD4+ T cells used the Oncomine TCR Beta short-read assay at the Johns Hopkins FTIC core. The QIAamp micro DNA kit was used to extract genomic DNA from the cultured CD4+ T cells. Oncomine TCR Beta libraries from cultured CD4+ T cells were pooled using unique dual indexes and sequenced on an Illumina iSeq 100. Concerning the study's data processing: Non-productive sequences were filtered out, and CDR3s that did not start with C, did not end with F or W, or were shorter than 7 amino acids were discarded. The MANAFEST web application identified antigen-specific clonotypes by comparing peptide-stimulated wells against reference wells and other culture wells. For a clone to be called positive, the clone needed an FDR below 0.05, an odds ratio above 5, and a productive frequency above 0.1% in at least two of three replicate wells. A clonotype counted as cross-reactive if it showed significant expansion both in the SARS-CoV-2 spike wells and in at least one common cold coronavirus spike condition. Using R version 3.6.1, CDR3 homology was evaluated through Levenshtein distances (stringdist) along with unrooted phylogenetic trees (ape). The raw public reads went through TCRdb reprocessing: fastp at Q25, MiXCR clone calling, in-frame beta chains kept. Merged by CDR3 protein, the rows form single entries marked with the most common genes and DNA. In this record, the V and J calls reflect TCRdb's handling and not the investigators' own analysis. For this sample the table gives over 20,000 distinct CDR3 sequences, of which over 35% were detected only once. The ten biggest clones cover roughly 20% of the sample.

After removal of 6 bases from V and 6 bases from J, the junction retains 11 bases not matched to a gene. CDR1 and CDR2 are read off the germline V gene as MNHNS and SASEGT. The CDR3, cysteine through phenylalanine, is 16 amino acids long. Only the CDR3 part of the read is kept: 48 bases, read in frame from the first base. The chain couples TRBV6-1 to TRBJ1-2; the central 12 bases match TRBD1. The TCR originated in a human donor who received a COVID-19 vaccine. The material was CD4+ T cells from blood, cultured in vitro, obtained before SARS-CoV-2 vaccination. The DNA sequence is TGTGCCAGCAGCCCGGGACAGGGGGCATATTCAGATGGCTACACCTTC. It specifies CASSPGQGAYSDGYTF.